The source of this T cell receptor (beta chain) is a study of cytomegalovirus exposure and HLA in healthy donors. PCR was performed using 60 Vbeta and 13 Jbeta primers. TCRdb's table, derived via immunoSEQ multiplex PCR, lists solely in-frame clones and lacks some. The sample holds approximately 290,000 clones; about four fifths are singletons and the top ten take 0.3%. Study-wide results and caveats: It was 164 TCR beta chains that were listed as cytomegalovirus-associated.

In the case of this clone: Its antigen is still unknown.

This CDR3 comprises 15 residues. The J segment lost 6 bases and the V segment lost 3 bases, leaving 9 bases of the junction unmatched. Germline V gene sequence: CDR1 SGHRS, CDR2 YFSETQ. Sequencing was done on a sample of PBMCs. J is TRBJ1-1 and V is TRBV5-1, with 9 bases matching TRBD1. This clonotype originated in a girl aged 2 to 9 in good health and CMV-seronegative. The DNA of the CDR3 is TGCGCCAGCAGCTGGGGGGACAGGGATCACGCTGAAGCTTTCTTT. Translation gives CASSWGDRDHAEAFF.